These T cell receptor beta chains were read from a single sample in a study of cytomegalovirus exposure and HLA in healthy donors. Profiling relied on immunoSEQ multiplex PCR, and the TCRdb table lists in-frame clones only, not all of them. The table records about 130,000 clones, roughly 70% of them present only once. The specimen was PBMCs. These receptors all stem from a man younger than 35 in good health and CMV-seropositive. The CDR3 runs from the conserved cysteine through the conserved F or W. Each record gives: V gene, D gene, J gene, clone size, CDR3 protein, CDR3 DNA. A D gene is named only where the DNA matches it firmly. Expanded clones are given a class, and other clones once, few, many or no size at all.

TRBV4-2	NA	TRBJ2-2	once	CASSQEPGYPGELFF	TGTGCCAGCAGCCAAGAACCAGGGTACCCCGGGGAGCTGTTTTTT
TRBV7-9	TRBD1	TRBJ2-2	NA	CASSLASRAGGRTGELFF	TGTGCCAGCAGCTTAGCGAGTCGGGCAGGGGGCAGAACCGGGGAGCTGTTTTTT
TRBV28	NA	TRBJ1-2	NA	CASSPTGFYGYTF	TGTGCCAGCAGTCCCACAGGTTTCTATGGCTACACCTTC
TRBV5-1	TRBD2	TRBJ2-5	NA	CASSFGTSGEETQYF	TGCGCCAGCAGCTTCGGGACTAGCGGAGAAGAGACCCAGTACTTC
TRBV9	TRBD2	TRBJ2-5	NA	CASSSPRGEAPPETQYF	TGTGCCAGCAGCTCCCCCCGGGGGGAGGCGCCCCCAGAGACCCAGTACTTC
TRBV28	TRBD2	TRBJ2-1	NA	CASSPLAGGGYNEQFF	TGTGCCAGCAGTCCCTTAGCGGGAGGTGGGTACAATGAGCAGTTCTTC
TRBV7-9	NA	TRBJ1-2	once	CASSLEGEGRGAYGYTF	TGTGCCAGCAGCCTCGAAGGGGAAGGCAGGGGCGCCTATGGCTACACCTTC
TRBV29-1	NA	TRBJ2-2	NA	CSVGRNTGELFF	TGCAGCGTTGGCAGGAACACCGGGGAGCTGTTTTTT
TRBV2	NA	TRBJ2-7	NA	CASLGVLVSEEQYF	TGTGCCAGCTTAGGGGTACTGGTTTCGGAGGAGCAGTACTTC
TRBV2	NA	TRBJ1-6	NA	CASSLTTGKVGLPLHF	TGTGCCAGCAGTTTGACGACAGGCAAGGTCGGTCTCCCCCTCCACTTT
TRBV28	NA	TRBJ1-4	once	CASSPWTAEVNEKLFF	TGTGCCAGCAGTCCCTGGACTGCTGAGGTAAATGAAAAACTGTTTTTT